This TCR beta chain was captured by sequencing in a study of neoadjuvant nivolumab and ipilimumab in lung cancer. The CDR3 totals 13 residues. Trimming took 4 bases from V and 3 from J, leaving 11 bases between them. Germline V gene sequence: CDR1 SGHDT, CDR2 YYEEEE. Profiled with immunoSEQ multiplex PCR; TCRdb holds only in-frame clones, not every one. Here the sample spans 25,000 to 30,000 clones, around 80% being singletons. V usage is TRBV5-6 and J usage is TRBJ2-7; TRBD1 might be the D (5 bases). This sequence originates from an adult with non-small cell lung cancer. Sequencing used tumor tissue, obtained after neoadjuvant nivolumab, alone or with ipilimumab, at or shortly before surgery. The CDR3 DNA follows: TGTGCCAGCAGCCCCCGGCAGGGCTACGAGCAGTACTTC. It is translated as CASSPRQGYEQYF. The whole variable domain, filled in from reference TRBV5-6 and TRBJ2-7, reads DAGVTQSPTHLIKTRGQQVTLRCSPKSGHDTVSWYQQALGQGPQFIFQYYEEEERQRGNFPDRFSGHQFPNYSSELNVNALLLGDSALYLCASSPRQGYEQYFGPGTRLTVT.